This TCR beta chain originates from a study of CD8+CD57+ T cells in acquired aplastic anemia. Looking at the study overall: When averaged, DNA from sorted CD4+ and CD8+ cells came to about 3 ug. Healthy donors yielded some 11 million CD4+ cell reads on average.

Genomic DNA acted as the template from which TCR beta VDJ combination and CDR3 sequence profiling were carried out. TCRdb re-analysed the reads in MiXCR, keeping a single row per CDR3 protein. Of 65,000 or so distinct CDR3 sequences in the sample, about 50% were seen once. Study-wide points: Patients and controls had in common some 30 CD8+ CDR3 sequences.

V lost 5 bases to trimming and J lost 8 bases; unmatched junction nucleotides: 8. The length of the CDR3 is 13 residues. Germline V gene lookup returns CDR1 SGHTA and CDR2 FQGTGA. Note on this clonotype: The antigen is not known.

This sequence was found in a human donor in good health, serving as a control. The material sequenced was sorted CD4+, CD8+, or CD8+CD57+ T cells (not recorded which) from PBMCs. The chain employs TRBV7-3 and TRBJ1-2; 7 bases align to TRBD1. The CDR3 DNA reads TGTGCCAGCAGCCGGCCAGGGGGAGGAGGCTACACCTTC. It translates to CASSRPGGGGYTF.